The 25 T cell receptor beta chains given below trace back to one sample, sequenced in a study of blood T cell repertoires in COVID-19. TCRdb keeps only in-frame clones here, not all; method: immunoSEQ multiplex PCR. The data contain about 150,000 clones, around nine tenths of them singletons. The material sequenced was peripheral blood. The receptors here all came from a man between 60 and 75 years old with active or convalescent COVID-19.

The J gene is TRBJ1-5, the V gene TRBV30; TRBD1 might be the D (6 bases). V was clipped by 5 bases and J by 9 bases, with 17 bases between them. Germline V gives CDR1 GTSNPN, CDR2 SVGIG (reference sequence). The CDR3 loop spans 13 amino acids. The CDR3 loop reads CAWAVQGDGPQHF. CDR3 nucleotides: TGTGCCTGGGCCGTACAGGGAGATGGGCCCCAGCATTTT.

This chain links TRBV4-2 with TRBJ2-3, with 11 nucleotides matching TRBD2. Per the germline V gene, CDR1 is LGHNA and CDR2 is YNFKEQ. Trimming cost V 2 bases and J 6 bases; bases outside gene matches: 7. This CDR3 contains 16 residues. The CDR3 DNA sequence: TGTGCCAGCAGCCAACAACTAGCGGGAGTATCGGATACGCAGTATTTT. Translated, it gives CASSQQLAGVSDTQYF.

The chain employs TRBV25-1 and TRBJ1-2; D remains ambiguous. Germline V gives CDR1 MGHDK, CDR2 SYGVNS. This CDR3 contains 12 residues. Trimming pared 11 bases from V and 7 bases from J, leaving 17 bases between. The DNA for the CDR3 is TGTGCCTCGGCGAACAGAGGAGGTGGCTACACCTTC. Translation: CASANRGGGYTF.

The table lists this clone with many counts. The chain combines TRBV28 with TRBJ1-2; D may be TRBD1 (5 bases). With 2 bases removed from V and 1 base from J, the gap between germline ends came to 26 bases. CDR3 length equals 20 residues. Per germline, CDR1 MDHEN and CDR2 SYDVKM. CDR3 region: CASSLDFPGTSMGGNYGYTF. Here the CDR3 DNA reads TGTGCCAGCAGTTTAGACTTCCCCGGGACCTCTATGGGGGGTAACTATGGCTACACCTTC.

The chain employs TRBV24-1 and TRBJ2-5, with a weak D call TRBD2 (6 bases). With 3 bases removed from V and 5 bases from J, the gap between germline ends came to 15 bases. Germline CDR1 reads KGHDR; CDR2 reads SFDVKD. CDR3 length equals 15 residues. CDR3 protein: CATSDPGLEMETQYF. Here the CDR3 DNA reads TGTGCCACCAGTGATCCGGGACTGGAGATGGAGACCCAGTACTTC.

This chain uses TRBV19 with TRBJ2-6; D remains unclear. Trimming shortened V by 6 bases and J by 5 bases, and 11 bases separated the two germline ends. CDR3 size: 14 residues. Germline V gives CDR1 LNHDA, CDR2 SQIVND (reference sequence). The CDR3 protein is CASRSDIRANVLTF. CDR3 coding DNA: TGTGCCAGTAGGTCAGATATAAGGGCCAACGTCCTGACTTTC.

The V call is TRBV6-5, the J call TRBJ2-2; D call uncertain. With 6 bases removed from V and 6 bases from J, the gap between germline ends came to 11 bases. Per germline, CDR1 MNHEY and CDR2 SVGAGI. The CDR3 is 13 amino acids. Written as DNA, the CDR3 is TGTGCCAGCAGGGGCTCCGTTGCCGGGGAGCTGTTTTTT. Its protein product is CASRGSVAGELFF.

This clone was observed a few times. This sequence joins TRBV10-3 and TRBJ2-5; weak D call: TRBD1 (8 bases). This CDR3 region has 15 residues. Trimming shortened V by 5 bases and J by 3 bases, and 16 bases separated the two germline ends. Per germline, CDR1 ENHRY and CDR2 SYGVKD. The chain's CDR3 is CAISQGASGKETQYF. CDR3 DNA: TGTGCCATCAGTCAGGGGGCTAGCGGAAAAGAGACCCAGTACTTC.

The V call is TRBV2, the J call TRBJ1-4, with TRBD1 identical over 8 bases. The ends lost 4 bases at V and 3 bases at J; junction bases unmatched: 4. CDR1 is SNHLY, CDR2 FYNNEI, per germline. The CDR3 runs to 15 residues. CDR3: CASSGTGFSNEKLFF. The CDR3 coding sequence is TGTGCCAGCAGTGGGACAGGGTTCTCTAATGAAAAACTGTTTTTT.

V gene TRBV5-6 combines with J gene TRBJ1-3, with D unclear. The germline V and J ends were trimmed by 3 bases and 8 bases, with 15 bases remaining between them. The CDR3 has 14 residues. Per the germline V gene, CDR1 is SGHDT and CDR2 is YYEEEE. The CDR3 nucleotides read TGTGCCAGCAGCTCACCTTGGGCGTCGGACACCATATATTTT. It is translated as CASSSPWASDTIYF.

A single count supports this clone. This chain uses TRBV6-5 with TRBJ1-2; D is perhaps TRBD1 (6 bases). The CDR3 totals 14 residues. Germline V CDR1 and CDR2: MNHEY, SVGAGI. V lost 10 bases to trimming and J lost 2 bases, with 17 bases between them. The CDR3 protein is CATRGGGGNYGYTF. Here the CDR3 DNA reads TGTGCCACCAGAGGGGGGGGAGGCAACTATGGCTACACCTTC.

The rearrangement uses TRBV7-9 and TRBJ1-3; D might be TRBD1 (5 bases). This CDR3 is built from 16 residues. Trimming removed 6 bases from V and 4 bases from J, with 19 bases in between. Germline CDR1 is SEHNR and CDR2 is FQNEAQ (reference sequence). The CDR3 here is CASRPHASGGGNTIYF. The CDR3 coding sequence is TGTGCCAGCAGACCGCACGCCTCCGGGGGAGGAAACACCATATATTTT.

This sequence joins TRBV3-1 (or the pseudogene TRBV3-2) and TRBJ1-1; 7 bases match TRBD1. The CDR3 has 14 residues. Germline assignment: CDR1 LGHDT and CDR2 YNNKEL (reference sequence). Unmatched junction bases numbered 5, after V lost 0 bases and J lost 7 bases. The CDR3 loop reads CASSQEEDRREAFF. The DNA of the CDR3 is TGTGCCAGCAGCCAAGAAGAGGACAGGCGTGAAGCTTTCTTT.

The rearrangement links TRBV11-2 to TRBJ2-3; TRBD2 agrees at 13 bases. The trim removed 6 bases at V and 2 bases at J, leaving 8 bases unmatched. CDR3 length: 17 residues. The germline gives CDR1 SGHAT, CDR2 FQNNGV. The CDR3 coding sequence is TGTGCCAGCAGACCCCTCGGACTAGCGGGGGCCACAGATACGCAGTATTTT. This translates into CASRPLGLAGATDTQYF.

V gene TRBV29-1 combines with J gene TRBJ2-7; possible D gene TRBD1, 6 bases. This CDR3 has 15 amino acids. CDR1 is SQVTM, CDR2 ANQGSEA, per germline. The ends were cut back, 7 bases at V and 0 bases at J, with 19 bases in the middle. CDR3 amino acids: CSGKTGTSPSYEQYF. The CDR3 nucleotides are TGCAGCGGGAAGACCGGGACAAGCCCCTCCTACGAGCAGTACTTC.

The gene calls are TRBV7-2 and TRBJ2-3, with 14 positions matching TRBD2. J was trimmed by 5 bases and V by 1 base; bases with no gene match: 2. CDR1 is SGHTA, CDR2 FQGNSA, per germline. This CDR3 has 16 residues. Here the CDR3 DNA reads TGTGCCAGCAGCTTAGACGGGACTAGCGGGGGAGATACGCAGTATTTT. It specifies CASSLDGTSGGDTQYF.

The CDR3 DNA reads as TGCGCCAGCAGCTTGGGCCGTCGGGGAGGGGAGACCCAGTACTTC. Its translation: CASSLGRRGGETQYF. This sequence joins TRBV5-1 and TRBJ2-5; 7 bases fit TRBD2. Germline CDR1 is SGHRS and CDR2 is YFSETQ. Losses at the gene ends were 0 bases for V and 5 bases for J; bases not matched to a gene: 7. The CDR3 extends over 15 amino acids.

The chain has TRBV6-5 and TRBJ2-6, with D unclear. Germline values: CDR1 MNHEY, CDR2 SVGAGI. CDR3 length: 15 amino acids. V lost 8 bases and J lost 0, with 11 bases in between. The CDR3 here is CASGQSSSGANVLTF. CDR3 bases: TGTGCCAGCGGGCAGTCGAGCTCTGGGGCCAACGTCCTGACTTTC.

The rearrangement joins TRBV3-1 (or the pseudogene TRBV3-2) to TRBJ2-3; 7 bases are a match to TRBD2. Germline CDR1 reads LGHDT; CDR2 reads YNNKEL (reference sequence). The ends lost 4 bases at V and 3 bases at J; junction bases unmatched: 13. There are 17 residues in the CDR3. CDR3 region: CASSPVAGVGETDTQYF. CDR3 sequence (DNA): TGTGCCAGCAGCCCGGTAGCGGGTGTAGGGGAGACAGATACGCAGTATTTT.

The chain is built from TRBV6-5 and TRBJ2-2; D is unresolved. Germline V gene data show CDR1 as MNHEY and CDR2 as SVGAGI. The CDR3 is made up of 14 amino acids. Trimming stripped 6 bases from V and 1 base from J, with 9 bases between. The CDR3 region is CASSVLGNTGELFF. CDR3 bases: TGTGCCAGCAGCGTTCTCGGGAACACCGGGGAGCTGTTTTTT.

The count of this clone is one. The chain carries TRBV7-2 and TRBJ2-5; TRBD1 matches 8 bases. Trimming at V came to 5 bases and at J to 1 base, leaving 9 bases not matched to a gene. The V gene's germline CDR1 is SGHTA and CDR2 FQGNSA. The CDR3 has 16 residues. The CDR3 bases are TGTGCCAGCAGCCTCGGACAGGGACCCACCCAAGAGACCCAGTACTTC. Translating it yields CASSLGQGPTQETQYF.

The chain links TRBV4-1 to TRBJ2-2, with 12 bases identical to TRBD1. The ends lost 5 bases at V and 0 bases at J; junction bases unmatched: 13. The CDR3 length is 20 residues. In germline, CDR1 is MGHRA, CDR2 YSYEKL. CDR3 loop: CASSKAPGQGADANTGELFF. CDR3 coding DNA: TGCGCCAGCAGCAAGGCCCCGGGACAGGGGGCGGATGCGAACACCGGGGAGCTGTTTTTT.

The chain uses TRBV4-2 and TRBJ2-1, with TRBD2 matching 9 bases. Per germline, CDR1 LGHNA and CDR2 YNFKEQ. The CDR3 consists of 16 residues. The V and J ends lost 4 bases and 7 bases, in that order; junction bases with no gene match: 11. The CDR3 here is CASSPQEREVWNEQFF. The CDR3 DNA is TGTGCCAGCAGCCCGCAGGAGCGGGAGGTGTGGAATGAGCAGTTCTTC.

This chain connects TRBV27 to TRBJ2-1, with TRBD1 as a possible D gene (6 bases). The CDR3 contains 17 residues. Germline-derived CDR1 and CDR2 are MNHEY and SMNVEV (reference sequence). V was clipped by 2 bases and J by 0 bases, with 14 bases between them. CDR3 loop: CASSLTPGQVSYNEQFF. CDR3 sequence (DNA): TGTGCCAGCAGTTTAACCCCGGGACAAGTCTCCTACAATGAGCAGTTCTTC.

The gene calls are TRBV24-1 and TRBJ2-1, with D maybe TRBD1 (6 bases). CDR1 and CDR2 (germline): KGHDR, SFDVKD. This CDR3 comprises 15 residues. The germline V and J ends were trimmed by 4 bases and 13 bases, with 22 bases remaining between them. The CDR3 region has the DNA TGTGCCACCAGTGACTCGTTGGGCAGGGGCCCAAACCAGTTCTTC. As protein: CATSDSLGRGPNQFF.